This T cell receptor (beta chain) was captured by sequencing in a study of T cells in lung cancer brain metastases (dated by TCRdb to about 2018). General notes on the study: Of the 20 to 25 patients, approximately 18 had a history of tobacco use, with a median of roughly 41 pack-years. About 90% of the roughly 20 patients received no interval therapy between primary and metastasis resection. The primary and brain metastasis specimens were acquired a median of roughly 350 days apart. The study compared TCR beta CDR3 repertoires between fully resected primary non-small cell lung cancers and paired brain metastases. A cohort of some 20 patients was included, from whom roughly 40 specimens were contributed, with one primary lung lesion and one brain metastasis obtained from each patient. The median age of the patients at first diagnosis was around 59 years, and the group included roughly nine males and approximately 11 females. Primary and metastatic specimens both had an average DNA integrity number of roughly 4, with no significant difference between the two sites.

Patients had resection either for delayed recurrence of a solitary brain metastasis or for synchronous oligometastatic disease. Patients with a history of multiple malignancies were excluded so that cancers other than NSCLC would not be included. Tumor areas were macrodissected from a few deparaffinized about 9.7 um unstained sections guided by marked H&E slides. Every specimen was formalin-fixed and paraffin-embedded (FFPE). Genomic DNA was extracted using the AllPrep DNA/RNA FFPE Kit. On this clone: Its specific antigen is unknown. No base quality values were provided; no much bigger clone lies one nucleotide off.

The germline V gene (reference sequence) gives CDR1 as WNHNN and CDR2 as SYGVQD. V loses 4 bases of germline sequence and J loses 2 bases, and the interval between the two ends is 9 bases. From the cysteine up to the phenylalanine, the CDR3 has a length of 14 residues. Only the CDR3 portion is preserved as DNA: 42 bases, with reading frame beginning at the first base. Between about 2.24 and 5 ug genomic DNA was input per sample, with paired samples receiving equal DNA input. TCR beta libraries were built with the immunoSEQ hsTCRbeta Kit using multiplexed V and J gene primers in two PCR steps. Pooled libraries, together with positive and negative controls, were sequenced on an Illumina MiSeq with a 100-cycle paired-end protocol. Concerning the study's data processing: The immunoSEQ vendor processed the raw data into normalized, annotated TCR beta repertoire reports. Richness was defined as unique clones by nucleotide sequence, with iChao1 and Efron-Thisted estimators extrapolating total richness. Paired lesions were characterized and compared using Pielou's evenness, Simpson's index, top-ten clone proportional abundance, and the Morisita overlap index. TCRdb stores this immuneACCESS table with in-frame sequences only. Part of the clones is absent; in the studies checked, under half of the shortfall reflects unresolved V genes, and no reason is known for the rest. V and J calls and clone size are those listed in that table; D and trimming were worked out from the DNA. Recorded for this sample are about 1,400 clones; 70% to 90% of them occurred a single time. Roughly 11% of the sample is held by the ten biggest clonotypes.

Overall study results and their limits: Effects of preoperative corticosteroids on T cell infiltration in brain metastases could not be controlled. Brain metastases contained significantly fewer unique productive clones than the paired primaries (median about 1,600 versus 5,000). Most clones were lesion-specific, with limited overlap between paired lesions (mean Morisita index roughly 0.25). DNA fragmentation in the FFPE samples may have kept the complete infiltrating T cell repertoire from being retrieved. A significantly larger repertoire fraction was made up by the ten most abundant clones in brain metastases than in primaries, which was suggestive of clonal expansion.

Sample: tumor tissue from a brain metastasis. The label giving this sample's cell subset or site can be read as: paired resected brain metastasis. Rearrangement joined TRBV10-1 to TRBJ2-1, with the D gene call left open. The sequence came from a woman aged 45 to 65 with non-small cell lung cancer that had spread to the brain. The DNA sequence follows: TGCGCCAGCAGTGGGCCAGGCCCCTACAATGAGCAGTTCTTC. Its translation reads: CASSGPGPYNEQFF.